Listed here are 25 T cell receptor beta chains from one sample, sequenced in a study of T cell changes during pregnancy in multiple sclerosis. The protocol was immunoSEQ multiplex PCR, while the TCRdb copy is restricted to in-frame clones and leaves out a portion. This table holds tens of thousands of clones, approximately 91% found once. This specimen was CD4+ T cells from peripheral blood mononuclear cells, taken in the third trimester of pregnancy. All receptors derive from a female donor in good health, enrolled as a control in a pregnancy study.

This sequence joins TRBV6-1 and TRBJ1-1; maybe TRBD1 (5 bases). V shed 4 bases and J shed 5 bases, with 17 bases lying between them. The V gene's germline CDR1 is MNHNS and CDR2 SASEGT. CDR3 size: 15 residues. The CDR3: CASSGGRVERTEAFF. DNA for the CDR3: TGTGCCAGCAGTGGCGGCAGGGTGGAGAGAACTGAAGCTTTCTTT.

This rearrangement joins TRBV7-2 to TRBJ2-7; D call uncertain. Deletions cut 3 bases from V and 7 bases from J, with 7 bases between. This CDR3 is built from 11 residues. Germline lookup yields CDR1 SGHTA and CDR2 FQGNSA. The CDR3 DNA is TGTGCCAGCAGCTTTTTCAGAGAGCAGTACTTC. Residues: CASSFFREQYF.

This chain uses TRBV4-3 with TRBJ2-7; 7 nucleotides match TRBD1. CDR3 length: 16 amino acids. Trimming cost V 2 bases and J 3 bases; bases outside gene matches: 10. Germline V gives CDR1 LGHNA, CDR2 YSLEER. This CDR3 reads CASSQSMGQYNYEQYF. CDR3 DNA sequence: TGCGCCAGCAGCCAAAGCATGGGACAGTACAACTACGAGCAGTACTTC.

This clone was found once. CDR3: CASSWGQLSGANVLTF. The CDR3 bases are TGTGCCAGCAGTTGGGGACAACTCTCTGGGGCCAACGTCCTGACTTTC. The rearrangement links TRBV6-5 to TRBJ2-6; D perhaps matches TRBD1 (6 bases). Looked up from germline, CDR1 is MNHEY and CDR2 is SVGAGI. CDR3 length: 16 amino acids. V was pared by 4 bases and J by 0 bases, with 10 bases between.

V usage is TRBV7-9 and J usage is TRBJ2-6; D not resolved. The germline gives CDR1 SEHNR, CDR2 FQNEAQ (reference sequence). Trimming took off 5 bases at V and 4 bases at J, with 12 bases between the two ends. The CDR3 is 15 residues long. CDR3 amino acids: CASSQINSGANVLTF. CDR3 DNA: TGTGCCAGCAGCCAAATTAACTCCGGGGCCAACGTCCTGACTTTC.

A single count supports this clone. The CDR3 DNA follows: TGTGCCAGCAGTTTAGGGGGACAGGCGAGAGGACACACCTTC. Its protein product is CASSLGGQARGHTF. The V and J genes are TRBV28 and TRBJ1-2, with 8 positions matching TRBD1. The J segment lost 12 bases and the V segment lost 2 bases, leaving 11 bases of the junction unmatched. Germline CDR1 MDHEN, CDR2 SYDVKM. The CDR3 consists of 14 residues.

This CDR3 reads CASSWKDRVYSGYTF. The CDR3 DNA sequence: TGTGCCAGCAGCTGGAAGGACAGGGTATATTCTGGCTACACCTTC. This chain uses TRBV5-6 with TRBJ1-2; 8 nucleotides match TRBD1. J was trimmed by 7 bases and V by 3 bases; bases with no gene match: 11. CDR1 and CDR2 (germline): SGHDT, YYEEEE. This CDR3 has 15 residues. The full variable domain, rest sourced from reference TRBV5-6 and TRBJ1-2, is DAGVTQSPTHLIKTRGQQVTLRCSPKSGHDTVSWYQQALGQGPQFIFQYYEEEERQRGNFPDRFSGHQFPNYSSELNVNALLLGDSALYLCASSWKDRVYSGYTFGSGTRLTVV.

V gene TRBV19 combines with J gene TRBJ2-3, with D unresolved. Germline V CDR1 and CDR2: LNHDA, SQIVND (reference sequence). Trimming pared 3 bases from V and 2 bases from J, leaving 12 bases between. The length of the CDR3 is 15 residues. The CDR3 nucleotides are TGTGCCAGTAGTATGGGTCTAGTTAACACAGATACGCAGTATTTT. This codes for CASSMGLVNTDTQYF.

This clone was picked up one time. This chain joins TRBV28 and TRBJ1-5; 8 bases fit TRBD1. This CDR3 has 15 amino acids. Germline lookup yields CDR1 MDHEN and CDR2 SYDVKM. With 8 bases clipped from V and 7 bases from J, the junction kept 13 bases outside the gene matches. The CDR3 DNA follows: TGTGCCAGCCATTCCCCCGACAGGGGTTACCAGCCCCAGCATTTT. Protein sequence: CASHSPDRGYQPQHF.

The rearrangement joins TRBV18 to TRBJ2-3; D uncertain. The CDR3 has 14 amino acids. V lost 2 bases and J lost 0, with 6 bases in between. CDR1 KGHSH and CDR2 LQKENI come from the germline V gene. The CDR3 protein is CASSPSRSTDTQYF. CDR3 DNA: TGTGCCAGCTCACCAAGCCGTAGCACAGATACGCAGTATTTT.

The chain employs TRBV2 and TRBJ2-2; 8 bases map to TRBD1. The CDR3 has 12 amino acids. Germline CDR1 is SNHLY and CDR2 is FYNNEI. With V trimmed by 8 bases and J by 6 bases, 2 bases remained unmatched. In DNA form, the CDR3 reads TGTGCCAGCCAGGGGGCCGCCGGGGAGCTGTTTTTT. It translates to CASQGAAGELFF.

The J gene is TRBJ2-3, the V gene TRBV13, with D unresolved. V was pared by 2 bases and J by 0 bases, with 15 bases between. The CDR3 runs to 17 residues. Per germline, CDR1 PRHDT and CDR2 FYEKMQ (reference sequence). CDR3 sequence: CASSLSFVTQSTDTQYF. The CDR3 region has the DNA TGTGCCAGCAGCTTATCGTTTGTAACCCAGAGCACAGATACGCAGTATTTT.

The chain joins TRBV7-9 to TRBJ2-1; 9 bases agree with TRBD1. Germline CDR1 reads SEHNR; CDR2 reads FQNEAQ (reference sequence). The ends lost 5 bases at V and 9 bases at J; junction bases unmatched: 11. This CDR3 region has 15 residues. CDR3 amino acids: CASSPRDRVLGEQFF. The CDR3 DNA reads as TGTGCCAGCAGCCCCCGGGACAGGGTTTTAGGTGAGCAGTTCTTC.

The chain uses TRBV9 and TRBJ2-7; TRBD1 might be the D (7 bases). V shed 4 bases and J shed 4 bases, with 18 bases lying between them. The V gene's germline CDR1 is SGDLS and CDR2 YYNGEE. The CDR3 extends over 15 amino acids. The CDR3 bases are TGTGCCAGCAGCCTGGGAGAGGGGGCGGGGTACGAGCAGTACTTC. Protein: CASSLGEGAGYEQYF.

The rearrangement links TRBV2 to TRBJ1-1, with D unclear. The germline CDR1 and CDR2 sequences are SNHLY and FYNNEI. This CDR3 region has 13 residues. Trimming took 4 bases from V and 0 from J, leaving 6 bases between them. The CDR3 loop is CASSVGVNTEAFF. Here the CDR3 DNA reads TGTGCCAGCAGTGTCGGTGTGAACACTGAAGCTTTCTTT.

The chain joins TRBV18 to TRBJ2-2; TRBD2 aligns across 7 bases. The CDR3 consists of 13 residues. Germline CDR1 is KGHSH and CDR2 is LQKENI. Germline trimming cut 10 bases from V and 5 bases from J; bases unmatched to any gene: 7. CDR3 DNA sequence: TGTGCCACGTCAGCGGGATATACCGGGGAGCTGTTTTTT. This gives the protein CATSAGYTGELFF.

This sequence joins TRBV6-1 and TRBJ2-5; 9 bases align to TRBD2. The CDR3 is 17 residues long. CDR1 and CDR2 from the germline V gene are MNHNS and SASEGT. J gave up 4 bases and V 3 bases, and 12 bases lay outside the gene matches. CDR3 sequence (DNA): TGTGCCAGCAGTGACCGCGGGGGGGCCAAGGAGTCAGAGACCCAGTACTTC. Encoded protein: CASSDRGGAKESETQYF.

This sequence joins TRBV10-3 and TRBJ2-1; TRBD2 agrees at 11 bases. The V gene's germline CDR1 is ENHRY and CDR2 SYGVKD. This CDR3 has 15 amino acids. The V gene end was trimmed by 0 bases and the J gene end by 7 bases; junction bases not matched to a gene: 2. The CDR3 DNA sequence: TGTGCCATCAGTGAGTCGGGACTAGCGGTAAATGAGCAGTTCTTC. It translates to CAISESGLAVNEQFF.

This sequence joins TRBV27 and TRBJ2-7; 8 nucleotides agree with TRBD1. Germline CDR1 is MNHEY and CDR2 is SMNVEV (reference sequence). V was clipped by 4 bases and J by 1 base; unmatched bases: 9. The CDR3 is 16 amino acids. CDR3 nucleotides: TGTGCCAGCAGTTCACAGGGGGGCGGGCCTTCCTACGAGCAGTACTTC. Translation: CASSSQGGGPSYEQYF.

This chain joins TRBV19 and TRBJ1-4; no firm D call. Germline CDR1 is LNHDA and CDR2 is SQIVND (reference sequence). V was pared by 1 base and J by 7 bases, with 13 bases between. This CDR3 spans 15 amino acids. The CDR3 here is CASSIGVRRSEKLFF. CDR3 nucleotides: TGTGCCAGTAGTATAGGGGTACGTCGGAGTGAAAAACTGTTTTTT.

This chain uses TRBV9 with TRBJ1-2, with 12 bases identical to TRBD1. The V segment lost 7 bases and the J segment 2 bases; nucleotides outside the gene matches: 3. CDR1 and CDR2 from the germline V gene are SGDLS and YYNGEE. This CDR3 spans 14 amino acids. The DNA of the CDR3 is TGTGCCAGCGGGGACAGGGGGCGGAACTATGGCTACACCTTC. It is translated as CASGDRGRNYGYTF.

The V call is TRBV7-3, the J call TRBJ2-7, with D maybe TRBD2 (6 bases). V lost 2 bases and J lost 6, with 14 bases in between. This CDR3 contains 14 residues. Germline V gene lookup returns CDR1 SGHTA and CDR2 FQGTGA. Here the CDR3 reads CASSLGLGAGEQYF. As DNA, the CDR3 is TGTGCCAGCAGCTTAGGCCTGGGAGCGGGCGAGCAGTACTTC.

The CDR3, as DNA: TGTGCCAGCAGTAACGGGACAGCGGCGTTCTCCTACGAGCAGTACTTC. Its protein product is CASSNGTAAFSYEQYF. The V and J genes are TRBV5-4 and TRBJ2-7, with 7 bases fitting TRBD1. This CDR3 has 16 residues. The V gene end was trimmed by 5 bases and the J gene end by 0 bases; junction bases not matched to a gene: 11. Germline V gene data show CDR1 as SGHNT and CDR2 as YYREEE (reference sequence).

The rearrangement joins TRBV25-1 to TRBJ2-5, with 9 bases that match TRBD2. Per the germline V gene, CDR1 is MGHDK and CDR2 is SYGVNS. After removal of 5 bases from V and 4 bases from J, the junction contained 5 bases not matched to a gene. The CDR3 is 14 amino acids. DNA for the CDR3: TGTGCCAGCAGTTACAGTAGCGGGAGAGAGACCCAGTACTTC. It encodes CASSYSSGRETQYF.

The V and J genes are TRBV9 and TRBJ2-1, with TRBD2 matching 10 bases. Germline assignment: CDR1 SGDLS and CDR2 YYNGEE. This CDR3 has 18 amino acids. Unmatched junction bases numbered 8, after V lost 0 bases and J lost 2 bases. The CDR3 DNA follows: TGTGCCAGCAGCGTAGGGGGCGCGGGGACTAGCGCCTACAATGAGCAGTTCTTC. Its protein is CASSVGGAGTSAYNEQFF.